The clone carrying this TCR beta chain was seen a few times. Its antigen is unidentified. Scientists amplified the TCR beta CDR3 regions from RNA transcripts. Amplification began with first-round RT-PCR using HTBI primers, then second-round multiplex PCR was performed. TCRdb independently ran MiXCR on the multiplex PCR reads; one entry per CDR3 protein. The table lists a few hundred thousand distinct CDR3 sequences, less than 45% of them singletons. The authors enrolled newly diagnosed hyperthyroidism patients aged 18 to 65 with under 2 months' duration. Uncontrolled infections, pregnancy, lactation or other autoimmune diseases led to patient exclusion. The sample originates from a study of Graves' ophthalmopathy and Graves' hyperthyroidism. Study overall: Stable hyperthyroidism meant no ophthalmopathy within 18 months of follow-up.

The ends were cut back, 8 bases at V and 6 bases at J, with 20 bases in the middle. CDR1 is SNHLY and CDR2 is FYNNEI in the germline V gene. This CDR3 is 14 amino acids long. General study points: Blood also contained most of the expanded thyroid clonotypes above 0.001 frequency.

This clonotype was sampled from an adult man with Graves' hyperthyroidism. The gene calls are TRBV2 and TRBJ2-7; no clear D gene. Material: peripheral blood or thyroid tissue (not recorded which). CDR3 residues: CASVEQKIGSEQYF. The CDR3 nucleotides are TGTGCCAGCGTGGAACAGAAGATTGGCTCCGAGCAGTACTTC.